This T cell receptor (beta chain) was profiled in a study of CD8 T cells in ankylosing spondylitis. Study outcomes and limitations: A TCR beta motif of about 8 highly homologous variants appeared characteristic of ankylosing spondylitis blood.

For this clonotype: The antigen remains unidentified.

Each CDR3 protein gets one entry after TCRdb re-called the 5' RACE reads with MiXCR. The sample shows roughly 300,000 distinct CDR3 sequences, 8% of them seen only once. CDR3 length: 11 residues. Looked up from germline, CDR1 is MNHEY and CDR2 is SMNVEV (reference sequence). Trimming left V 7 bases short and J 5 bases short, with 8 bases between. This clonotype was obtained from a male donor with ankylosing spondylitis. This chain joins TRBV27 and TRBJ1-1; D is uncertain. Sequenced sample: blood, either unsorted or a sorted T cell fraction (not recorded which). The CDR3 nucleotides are TGTGCCAGCACAGCGGGAACTGAAGCTTTCTTT. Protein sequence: CASTAGTEAFF.